This TCR beta chain was profiled in a study of cytomegalovirus exposure and HLA in healthy donors. Study-level background: An early data release held around 80 million unique TCRs from HLA-typed donors. General study findings and limits: Clonal expansion, a later analysis showed, was greater in HLA-associated TCR beta chains than in equally common others. Researchers reported that a few CMV-associated chains were confirmed in vitro as CMV antigen-specific.

About this clone itself: Its antigen remains unidentified.

13 Jbeta primers and 60 Vbeta primers were used for the PCR. Clones were read by immunoSEQ multiplex PCR, and TCRdb kept only the in-frame ones, dropping some. Its table records roughly 39,000 clones. The germline gives CDR1 SGDLS, CDR2 YYNGEE. The ends were cut back, 4 bases at V and 1 base at J, with 18 bases in the middle. The CDR3 is 16 amino acids. The sequence was obtained from a man younger than 40 in good health and CMV-seronegative. The chain couples TRBV9 to TRBJ2-7, with D perhaps TRBD1 (5 bases). The sequenced sample consisted of PBMCs. The CDR3 DNA follows: TGTGCCAGCAGCAAGTCGCTCGGACAAACATCCTACGAGCAGTACTTC. It specifies CASSKSLGQTSYEQYF. The variable domain in full, with the rest retrieved from reference TRBV9 and TRBJ2-7, is DSGVTQTPKHLITATGQRVTLRCSPRSGDLSVYWYQQSLDQGLQFLIQYYNGEERAKGNILERFSAQQFPDLHSELNLSSLELGDSALYFCASSKSLGQTSYEQYFGPGTRLTVT.